These 26 T cell receptor beta chains were all obtained from the same sample, sequenced in a study of T cells in Graves' hyperthyroidism and ophthalmopathy. Using RNA transcripts as the source, TCR beta CDR3 regions were amplified. Researchers ran a first-round RT-PCR on the TCR CDR3 using the HTBI primer set. TCRdb fed the multiplex PCR reads into MiXCR, producing one record per CDR3 protein. Here the sample spans about 300,000 distinct CDR3 sequences, around 20% being singletons. Input material: blood. The origin of the receptors is a man in his fifties with Graves' ophthalmopathy.

This clonotype was seen at least ten times. Written as DNA, the CDR3 is TGTGCCAGCAGTTTAACAACAGGGAACTACGAGCAGTACTTC. It codes for CASSLTTGNYEQYF. The chain joins TRBV12-3 or TRBV12-4 to TRBJ2-7, with D possibly being TRBD1 (6 bases). The V gene lost 2 bases and the J gene lost 3 bases, with 11 bases spanning the gap. This CDR3 comprises 14 residues.

This clonotype was picked up a small number of times. V and J are TRBV11-2 and TRBJ1-2, with D hard to call. This CDR3 region has 14 residues. Germline values: CDR1 SGHAT, CDR2 FQNNGV. The germline V and J ends were trimmed by 0 bases and 8 bases, with 13 bases remaining between them. CDR3: CASSLDYRGVGYTF. The CDR3 region has the DNA TGTGCCAGCAGCTTAGATTATCGTGGGGTAGGCTACACCTTC.

The table lists this clonotype with many counts. V is TRBV11-2 and J is TRBJ2-3; D uncertain. Germline V gives CDR1 SGHAT, CDR2 FQNNGV. V gave up 1 base and J gave up 2 bases, with 7 bases separating them. The CDR3 is made up of 14 amino acids. CDR3 amino acids: CASSLVRSTDTQYF. In DNA, the CDR3 is TGTGCCAGCAGCTTAGTCCGGTCCACAGATACGCAGTATTTT.

This rearrangement joins TRBV5-4 to TRBJ2-2, with TRBD2 as a possible D gene (5 bases). CDR1 SGHNT and CDR2 YYREEE come from the germline V gene (reference sequence). The CDR3 loop spans 14 amino acids. Trimming took 2 bases from V and 4 from J, leaving 9 bases between them. The CDR3 region has the DNA TGTGCCAGCAGCTTCCCGGGAACCACCGGGGAGCTGTTTTTT. Translating gives CASSFPGTTGELFF.

V is TRBV20-1 and J is TRBJ1-1, with D unresolved. CDR3 length equals 12 residues. The V and J ends lost 3 bases and 6 bases respectively, with 11 bases between them. Germline values: CDR1 DFQATT, CDR2 SNEGSKA (reference sequence). The CDR3 region is CSASPPEPEAFF. The CDR3 DNA sequence: TGCAGTGCTAGCCCCCCAGAACCTGAAGCTTTCTTT.

Only one count was recorded for this clonotype. This chain links TRBV24-1 with TRBJ2-4, with 7 positions matching TRBD2. Germline loops: CDR1 KGHDR, CDR2 SFDVKD. There are 14 residues in the CDR3. J was trimmed by 2 bases and V by 4 bases; bases with no gene match: 1. CDR3 nucleotide sequence: TGTGCCACCAGTGAGGGAGGGTCCAAAAACATTCAGTACTTC. Protein sequence: CATSEGGSKNIQYF.

The chain carries TRBV6-4 and TRBJ2-2; 9 nucleotides agree with TRBD1. This CDR3 is 18 amino acids long. CDR1 and CDR2 (germline): MRHNA, SNTAGT. Trimming cost V 1 base and J 5 bases; bases outside gene matches: 11. This chain's CDR3 is CASSDFYRGLRGTGELFF. CDR3 DNA sequence: TGTGCCAGCAGTGACTTCTACAGGGGGCTGCGAGGGACCGGGGAGCTGTTTTTT.

The gene calls are TRBV5-1 and TRBJ2-5; possible D gene TRBD1, 8 bases. The CDR3 is 16 amino acids. CDR1 SGHRS and CDR2 YFSETQ come from the germline V gene. Deletions cut 6 bases from V and 5 bases from J, with 23 bases between. The CDR3 is CASTLRVYRGGETQYF. CDR3 bases: TGCGCCAGCACCCTCCGGGTCTACAGGGGGGGGGAGACCCAGTACTTC.

The V and J genes are TRBV9 and TRBJ2-7, with D unclear. The CDR3 has 14 amino acids. Germline loops: CDR1 SGDLS, CDR2 YYNGEE. Trimming shortened V by 0 bases and J by 2 bases, and 9 bases separated the two germline ends. The DNA of the CDR3 is TGTGCCAGCAGCGTAGGGACGGAAACCTACGAGCAGTACTTC. Translating it yields CASSVGTETYEQYF.

This clonotype was counted many times. This rearrangement joins TRBV11-2 to TRBJ2-3, with D perhaps TRBD1 (5 bases). The CDR3 spans 16 residues. V was trimmed by 2 bases and J by 2 bases, leaving 14 bases between them. Germline values: CDR1 SGHAT, CDR2 FQNNGV. Here the CDR3 reads CASSLQGHTITDTQYF. DNA of the CDR3: TGTGCCAGCAGCTTACAAGGACACACCATCACAGATACGCAGTATTTT.

This clonotype was seen a single time. The rearrangement links TRBV7-9 to TRBJ1-1; the D is unclear. V gave up 4 bases and J gave up 6 bases, with 21 bases separating them. The CDR3 extends over 16 amino acids. CDR1 and CDR2 (germline): SEHNR, FQNEAQ (reference sequence). Written as DNA, the CDR3 is TGTGCCAGCAGCTCCTCGAGAGGAGGCTCAAGGGCTGAAGCTTTCTTT. Amino acid sequence: CASSSSRGGSRAEAFF.

This clonotype has a count of ten or more. CDR3 sequence (DNA): TGCGCCAGCAGCTTAGGACGCGGATCTGGGGACACTGAAGCTTTCTTT. This sequence encodes CASSLGRGSGDTEAFF. V usage is TRBV5-1 and J usage is TRBJ1-1, with D uncertain. Trimming took off 2 bases at V and 3 bases at J, with 17 bases between the two ends. The CDR3 loop spans 16 amino acids. Germline CDR1 reads SGHRS; CDR2 reads YFSETQ.

This clonotype occurred many times. The V and J genes are TRBV15 and TRBJ1-5; D is uncertain. V lost 9 bases, J lost 0 bases, and 9 bases lay in between. Germline CDR1 reads LNHNV; CDR2 reads YYDKDF (reference sequence). The CDR3 has 13 residues. DNA of the CDR3: TGTGCCACTAGGGAAGATAGCAATCAGCCCCAGCATTTT. This sequence encodes CATREDSNQPQHF.

This clonotype came up many times. Here the CDR3 DNA reads TGTGCCAGCAGCTTAACCGATAGCGGGAGGGCCGGGGAGACCCAGTACTTC. Translation: CASSLTDSGRAGETQYF. The chain employs TRBV11-2 and TRBJ2-5; 11 nucleotides align to TRBD2. V lost 2 bases to trimming and J lost 5 bases; unmatched junction nucleotides: 10. CDR3 size: 17 residues. Germline-derived CDR1 and CDR2 are SGHAT and FQNNGV.

This clonotype was observed many times. The chain joins TRBV28 to TRBJ2-1; D remains ambiguous. This CDR3 region has 18 residues. Trimming removed 0 bases at V and 0 bases at J, with 15 bases between. In germline, CDR1 is MDHEN, CDR2 SYDVKM. This chain's CDR3 is CASSLWASRPSSYNEQFF. For the CDR3, the DNA is TGTGCCAGCAGTTTATGGGCCTCTCGCCCTAGCTCCTACAATGAGCAGTTCTTC. Full variable domain (outside the CDR3, taken from reference TRBV28 and TRBJ2-1): DVKVTQSSRYLVKRTGEKVFLECVQDMDHENMFWYRQDPGLGLRLIYFSYDVKMKEKGDIPEGYSVSREKKERFSLILESASTNQTSMYLCASSLWASRPSSYNEQFFGPGTRLTVL.

This clonotype was observed many times. In DNA form, the CDR3 reads TGTGCCAGCAGTTTCGGGGCTGGCTCACCCCTCCACTTT. Translating gives CASSFGAGSPLHF. The chain is built from TRBV12-3 or TRBV12-4 and TRBJ1-6; maybe TRBD1 (5 bases). The CDR3 length is 13 residues. V was clipped by 3 bases and J by 10 bases, with 10 bases between them.

For this clonotype: Its ends do not fully match the called genes, so a read error is possible. This chain uses TRBV20-1 with TRBJ2-1; D gene ambiguous. The V gene's germline CDR1 is DFQATT and CDR2 SNEGSKA (reference sequence). The CDR3 length is 13 residues. The CDR3 protein is CSASPAAYNEQLF. The CDR3 DNA follows: TGCAGTGCTTCCCCCGCCGCCTACAATGAGCAGCTCTTC.

This clonotype showed up just a few times. The chain recombines TRBV6-1 with TRBJ2-5, with 9 bases identical to TRBD2. The CDR3 consists of 16 residues. The germline CDR1 and CDR2 sequences are MNHNS and SASEGT. V trimming: 6 bases; J trimming: 10 bases; junction bases outside the gene matches: 18. The CDR3, as DNA: TGTGCCAGCAGCAATAAGGTAGCGGGAGCCCCATTACTCCAGTACTTC. As protein: CASSNKVAGAPLLQYF.

This clonotype has a handful of counts. The chain couples TRBV6-1 to TRBJ2-1; TRBD2 aligns across 8 bases. V shed 7 bases, J shed 10 bases, and the junction held 15 bases outside the gene matches. The germline V gene encodes CDR1 MNHNS and CDR2 SASEGT. The CDR3 totals 15 residues. DNA of the CDR3: TGTGCCAGCAACATCGTTAGCGGGATTTGGGGAGAGCAGTTCTTC. It codes for CASNIVSGIWGEQFF.

This clonotype was seen at least ten times. V is TRBV30 and J is TRBJ1-1, with TRBD1 matching 7 bases. CDR1 GTSNPN and CDR2 SVGIG come from the germline V gene (reference sequence). CDR3 size: 15 residues. V gave up 5 bases and J gave up 6 bases; unmatched junction bases: 15. In nucleotides, the CDR3 is TGTGCCTGGGAAAATCCCAGGGGGGCCTTCGCTGAAGCTTTCTTT. This codes for CAWENPRGAFAEAFF.

This clonotype was counted many times. This chain connects TRBV7-9 to TRBJ2-5; unclear D gene. The CDR3 is made up of 12 amino acids. The germline gives CDR1 SEHNR, CDR2 FQNEAQ (reference sequence). V was clipped by 2 bases and J by 4 bases, with 5 bases between them. This chain's CDR3 is CASSLMGETQYF. Written as DNA, the CDR3 is TGTGCCAGCAGCTTAATGGGAGAGACCCAGTACTTC.

The chain carries TRBV5-1 and TRBJ2-2; 7 positions match TRBD2. Per germline, CDR1 SGHRS and CDR2 YFSETQ. V lost 4 bases, J lost 4 bases, and 4 bases stayed unmatched. The CDR3 is made up of 14 amino acids. CDR3 sequence (DNA): TGCGCCAGCAGCAGGGGCGGGGGCACCGGGGAGCTGTTTTTT. Encoded protein: CASSRGGGTGELFF.

To note about this clonotype: A much larger clone lies a single base off, so this may be a read error. The chain is built from TRBV2 and TRBJ2-3; TRBD2 aligns across 12 bases. Trimming removed 2 bases from V and 2 bases from J; junction bases left unmatched: 2. The CDR3 covers 16 residues. The germline V gene has CDR1 SNHLY and CDR2 FYNNEI. CDR3 sequence (DNA): TGTGCCAGCAGTGAACTAGCGGGAGGGCCCACAGATACGCAGTATTTT. It translates to CASSELAGGPTDTQYF.

J is TRBJ1-2 and V is TRBV6-1; D gene ambiguous. V lost 6 bases to trimming and J lost 2 bases, with 16 bases between them. This CDR3 contains 15 residues. The germline V gene encodes CDR1 MNHNS and CDR2 SASEGT. CDR3 sequence (DNA): TGTGCCAGCAGCCAGGACGGGGAGATAAACTATGGCTACACCTTC. This codes for CASSQDGEINYGYTF.

The chain employs TRBV3-1 and TRBJ1-2; 8 nucleotides agree with TRBD1. Germline V lookup: CDR1 LGHDT, CDR2 YNNKEL (reference sequence). The CDR3 contains 14 residues. The ends lost 1 base at V and 8 bases at J; junction bases unmatched: 6. This chain's CDR3 is CASSQGGQGRGYTF. In DNA, the CDR3 is TGTGCCAGCAGCCAAGGAGGACAGGGTCGAGGCTACACCTTC.

There are many counts of this clonotype. The chain recombines TRBV12-3 or TRBV12-4 with TRBJ1-5; maybe TRBD1 (6 bases). The CDR3 consists of 15 residues. V was pared by 5 bases and J by 6 bases, with 17 bases between. The CDR3 coding sequence is TGTGCCAGCAGTAGATCAGGACAGTCCGGTCAGCCCCAGCATTTT. Protein sequence: CASSRSGQSGQPQHF.